What follows is one T cell receptor (beta chain) and its context. Its antigen remains unidentified. TCRbeta library construction was performed incorporating unique molecular identifiers. TCRdb re-analysed the PCR reads in MiXCR, keeping a single row per CDR3 protein. In the table there are 800,000 to 1,000,000 distinct CDR3 sequences, about 31% of which are singletons. CDR3 length equals 15 residues. Germline V gene sequence: CDR1 MNHEY, CDR2 SVGAGI. The ends lost 0 bases at V and 5 bases at J; junction bases unmatched: 4. These data originate in a study of T-cell reconstitution after alpha-beta-depleted transplantation in children. General study points: Alpha-beta T cells about two months after transplant reportedly derived from several hundred expanded graft clones. By one year post-transplant, T-cell counts and diversity largely arose from T cells that were newly produced.

The sequence derives from a boy under three years old who had a stem cell transplant for SCID, so the T cells may come from the graft donor. The chain is built from TRBV6-5 and TRBJ1-2; 9 nucleotides align to TRBD1. This specimen was PBMCs, mostly from graft donor cells, taken 360 days after TCRalphabeta/CD19-depleted stem cell transplant. The DNA of the CDR3 is TGTGCCAGCAGTTACTCCCCTGGGACAGGGTATGGCTACACCTTC. Protein sequence: CASSYSPGTGYGYTF.